The 13 T cell receptor beta chains below were found in one sample sequenced in a study of blood T cell repertoires in COVID-19. Repertoires were generated with immunoSEQ multiplex PCR, while TCRdb's copy carries only in-frame clones and drops some. Of a few hundred thousand clones listed, 82% are singletons. Specimen: peripheral blood. Receptors originate from a woman aged 18-29 years with acute or convalescent COVID-19.

The chain joins TRBV2 to TRBJ2-7, with D possibly matching TRBD1 (6 bases). Per the germline V gene, CDR1 is SNHLY and CDR2 is FYNNEI. The CDR3 is made up of 14 amino acids. Trimming took off 3 bases at V and 3 bases at J, with 12 bases between the two ends. This CDR3 reads CASSDWNRVYEQYF. The CDR3 DNA follows: TGTGCCAGCAGTGATTGGAACAGGGTCTACGAGCAGTACTTC.

This chain's CDR3 is CASRERDSESYEQYF. CDR3 DNA: TGTGCCAGCAGGGAGAGGGACAGCGAGTCCTACGAGCAGTACTTC. J is TRBJ2-7 and V is TRBV6-1, with 7 bases aligning to TRBD1. The CDR3 totals 15 residues. Trimming cost V 6 bases and J 1 base; bases outside gene matches: 9. The germline CDR1 and CDR2 sequences are MNHNS and SASEGT.

The V call is TRBV7-2, the J call TRBJ1-5, with 8 bases fitting TRBD1. Trimming took 4 bases from V and 7 from J; bases not matched to a gene: 9. The CDR3 contains 15 residues. Germline V gene sequence: CDR1 SGHTA, CDR2 FQGNSA. Here the CDR3 DNA reads TGTGCCAGCAGCTACTCGACAGGGGTAATCCAGCCCCAGCATTTT. Protein product: CASSYSTGVIQPQHF. The variable domain in full, completed from reference TRBV7-2 and TRBJ1-5, reads GAGVSQSPSNKVTEKGKDVELRCDPISGHTALYWYRQSLGQGLEFLIYFQGNSAPDKSGLPSDRFSAERTGGSVSTLTIQRTQQEDSAVYLCASSYSTGVIQPQHFGDGTRLSIL.

The V and J genes are TRBV27 and TRBJ2-1; D is possibly TRBD1 (6 bases). Germline loops: CDR1 MNHEY, CDR2 SMNVEV (reference sequence). V lost 5 bases, J lost 4 bases, and 9 bases lay in between. CDR3 size: 13 residues. The CDR3 sequence is CASSPGTYNEQFF. The CDR3 DNA reads TGTGCCAGCAGTCCCGGGACATACAATGAGCAGTTCTTC.

V gene TRBV2 combines with J gene TRBJ1-1; D unresolved. The germline V gene has CDR1 SNHLY and CDR2 FYNNEI. The V gene lost 3 bases and the J gene lost 2 bases, with 7 bases spanning the gap. The CDR3 covers 13 residues. The CDR3 coding sequence is TGTGCCAGCAGTGAGGAGGTTAACACTGAAGCTTTCTTT. It encodes CASSEEVNTEAFF.

This chain connects TRBV27 to TRBJ2-7, with 7 bases aligning to TRBD2. CDR1 is MNHEY and CDR2 is SMNVEV in the germline V gene (reference sequence). With V trimmed by 7 bases and J by 6 bases, 6 bases remained unmatched. The CDR3 length is 12 residues. The CDR3 protein is CASTFSGGEQYF. In nucleotides, the CDR3 is TGTGCCAGCACCTTTTCGGGGGGCGAGCAGTACTTC.

The genes are TRBV6-2 or TRBV6-3 and TRBJ2-7; maybe TRBD1 (6 bases). Germline CDR1 MNHEY, CDR2 SVGEGT. The length of the CDR3 is 17 residues. V lost 2 bases to trimming and J lost 1 base, with 18 bases between them. The CDR3 nucleotides are TGTGCCAGCAGTTACCCGCGTCTGGGACATGGGTCCTACGAGCAGTACTTC. As protein: CASSYPRLGHGSYEQYF.

The chain uses TRBV4-1 and TRBJ2-1; 8 nucleotides match TRBD2. The CDR3 is 16 residues long. Germline V gene lookup returns CDR1 MGHRA and CDR2 YSYEKL. V was pared by 0 bases and J by 4 bases, with 5 bases of the junction left unmatched. DNA for the CDR3: TGCGCCAGCAGCCAAGAAACTAGCGGCGATTACAATGAGCAGTTCTTC. This gives the protein CASSQETSGDYNEQFF.

The chain combines TRBV5-1 with TRBJ2-3; the match to TRBD2 covers 11 bases. With V trimmed by 4 bases and J by 2 bases, 9 bases remained unmatched. The CDR3 totals 17 residues. CDR1 and CDR2 (germline): SGHRS, YFSETQ. Here the CDR3 reads CASSPRTSGFTTDTQYF. CDR3 DNA sequence: TGCGCCAGCAGCCCCCGGACTAGCGGGTTTACCACAGATACGCAGTATTTT.

This clone was counted once. V is TRBV12-5 and J is TRBJ1-1; unclear D gene. Deletions cut 3 bases from V and 1 base from J, with 9 bases between. This CDR3 contains 14 residues. Germline V gene sequence: CDR1 LGHNT, CDR2 FRNRAP. The DNA of the CDR3 is TGTGCTAGTGGTTTTTCGGCGGAGAACACTGAAGCTTTCTTT. Its translation: CASGFSAENTEAFF.

In its sample, this clone was seen a few times. The V call is TRBV5-1, the J call TRBJ2-3; D perhaps matches TRBD2 (6 bases). V lost 4 bases to trimming and J lost 1 base, with 19 bases between them. Germline V gene data show CDR1 as SGHRS and CDR2 as YFSETQ. The CDR3 sequence is 17 residues long. This chain's CDR3 is CASSPSKGRDGTDTQYF. CDR3 DNA sequence: TGCGCCAGCAGCCCGTCCAAAGGGCGGGATGGCACAGATACGCAGTATTTT.

This chain joins TRBV19 and TRBJ2-7; the match to TRBD2 covers 7 bases. There are 14 residues in the CDR3. Germline CDR1 and CDR2: LNHDA and SQIVND (reference sequence). V shed 5 bases and J 4 bases; nucleotides not matched to a gene: 8. The CDR3 spells CASSRAGEGYEQYF. The CDR3 bases are TGTGCCAGTAGTCGGGCGGGAGAAGGATACGAGCAGTACTTC.

The V gene is TRBV5-4, the J gene TRBJ2-2; D might be TRBD1 (6 bases). The CDR3 runs 12 residues. V was clipped by 10 bases and J by 4 bases, with 11 bases between them. Germline CDR1 and CDR2: SGHNT and YYREEE (reference sequence). The CDR3 reads CASGETTGELFF. The CDR3 DNA sequence: TGTGCCTCAGGGGAAACCACCGGGGAGCTGTTTTTT.